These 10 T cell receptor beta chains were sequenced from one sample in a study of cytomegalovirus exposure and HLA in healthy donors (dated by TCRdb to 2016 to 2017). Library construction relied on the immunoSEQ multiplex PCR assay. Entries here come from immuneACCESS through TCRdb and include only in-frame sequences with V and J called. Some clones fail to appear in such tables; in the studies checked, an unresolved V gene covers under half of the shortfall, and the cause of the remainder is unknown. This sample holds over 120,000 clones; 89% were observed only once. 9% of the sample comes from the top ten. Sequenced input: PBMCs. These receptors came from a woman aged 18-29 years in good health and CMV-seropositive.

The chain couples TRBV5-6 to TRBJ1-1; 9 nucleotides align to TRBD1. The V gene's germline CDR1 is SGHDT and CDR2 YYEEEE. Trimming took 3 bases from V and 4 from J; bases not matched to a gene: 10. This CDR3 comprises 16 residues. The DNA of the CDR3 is TGTGCCAGCAGCTCCAGATACAGGGGGCTCGTCACTGAAGCTTTCTTT. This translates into CASSSRYRGLVTEAFF.

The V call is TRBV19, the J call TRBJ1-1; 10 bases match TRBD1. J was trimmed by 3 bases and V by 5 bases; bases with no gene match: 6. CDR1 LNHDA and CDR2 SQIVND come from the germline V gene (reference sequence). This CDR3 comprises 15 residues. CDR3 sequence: CASSYSGTGDTEAFF. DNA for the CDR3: TGTGCCAGTAGTTACTCCGGGACAGGGGACACTGAAGCTTTCTTT.

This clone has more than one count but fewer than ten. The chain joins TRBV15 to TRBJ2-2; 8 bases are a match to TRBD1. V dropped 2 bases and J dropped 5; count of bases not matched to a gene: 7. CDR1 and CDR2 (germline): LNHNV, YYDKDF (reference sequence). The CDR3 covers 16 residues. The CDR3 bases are TGTGCCACCAGCAGATACGGACAGGGTCGAACCGGGGAGCTGTTTTTT. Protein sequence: CATSRYGQGRTGELFF. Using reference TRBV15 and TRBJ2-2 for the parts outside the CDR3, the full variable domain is DAMVIQNPRYQVTQFGKPVTLSCSQTLNHNVMYWYQQKSSQAPKLLFHYYDKDFNNEADTPDNFQSRRPNTSFCFLDIRSPGLGDTAMYLCATSRYGQGRTGELFFGEGSRLTVL.

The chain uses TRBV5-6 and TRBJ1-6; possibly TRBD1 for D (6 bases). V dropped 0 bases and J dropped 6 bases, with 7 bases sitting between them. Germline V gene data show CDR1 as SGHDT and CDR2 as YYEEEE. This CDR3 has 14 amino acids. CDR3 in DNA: TGTGCCAGCAGCTTGGACAGGGTTAATTCACCCCTCCACTTT. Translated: CASSLDRVNSPLHF.

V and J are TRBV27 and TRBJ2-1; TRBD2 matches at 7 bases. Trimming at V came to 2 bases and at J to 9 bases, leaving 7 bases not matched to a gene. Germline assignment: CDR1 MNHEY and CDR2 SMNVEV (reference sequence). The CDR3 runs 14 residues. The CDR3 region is CASSLGGSGGEQFF. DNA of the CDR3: TGTGCCAGCAGTTTAGGTGGTTCGGGGGGTGAGCAGTTCTTC.

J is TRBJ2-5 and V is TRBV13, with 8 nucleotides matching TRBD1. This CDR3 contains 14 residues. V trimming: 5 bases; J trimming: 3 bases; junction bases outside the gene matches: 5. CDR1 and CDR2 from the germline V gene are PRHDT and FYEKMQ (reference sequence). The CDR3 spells CASSLRDRKETQYF. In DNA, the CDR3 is TGTGCCAGCAGCCTTAGGGACAGGAAAGAGACCCAGTACTTC.

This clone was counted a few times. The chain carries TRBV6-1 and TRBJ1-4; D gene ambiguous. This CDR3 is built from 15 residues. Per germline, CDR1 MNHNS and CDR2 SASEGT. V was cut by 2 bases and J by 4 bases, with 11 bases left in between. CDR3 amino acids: CASSETPPGNEKLFF. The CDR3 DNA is TGTGCCAGCAGTGAAACACCTCCTGGTAATGAAAAACTGTTTTTT.

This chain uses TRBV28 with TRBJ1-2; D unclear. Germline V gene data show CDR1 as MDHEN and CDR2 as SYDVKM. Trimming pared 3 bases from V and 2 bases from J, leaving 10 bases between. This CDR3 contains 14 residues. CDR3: CASSFAGSNYGYTF. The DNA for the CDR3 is TGTGCCAGCAGTTTTGCGGGTTCAAACTATGGCTACACCTTC.

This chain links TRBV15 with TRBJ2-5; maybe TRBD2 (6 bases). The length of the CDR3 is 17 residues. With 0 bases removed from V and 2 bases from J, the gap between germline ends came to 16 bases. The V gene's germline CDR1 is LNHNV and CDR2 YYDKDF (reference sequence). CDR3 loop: CATSRDLPLAPQETQYF. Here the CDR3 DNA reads TGTGCCACCAGCAGAGATCTCCCTCTAGCGCCTCAAGAGACCCAGTACTTC.

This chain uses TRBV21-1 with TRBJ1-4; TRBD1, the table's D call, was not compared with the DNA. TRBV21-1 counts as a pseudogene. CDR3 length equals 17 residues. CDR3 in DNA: TGTGCCAGCAGCAAAGAAAGTAAGGAAAGCAGGAATGAAAAACTGTTTTTT. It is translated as CASSKESKESRNEKLFF.